What follows describes a single TCR beta chain. The data are from a study of blood T cell repertoires in COVID-19. Data came from immunoSEQ multiplex PCR; TCRdb stores just in-frame clones and leaves some out. The sample contains roughly 230,000 clones, roughly 89% of which appear only once. The sequencing input was peripheral blood. The receptor comes from a woman aged 40 to 55 who had recovered from COVID-19.

The CDR3 sequence is CASSRSIQAGELFF. The CDR3 DNA follows: TGTGCCAGCAGTCGATCCATCCAGGCCGGGGAGCTGTTTTTT. The gene calls are TRBV6-2 or TRBV6-3 and TRBJ2-2; D not certain. The CDR3 consists of 14 residues. In germline, CDR1 is MNHEY, CDR2 SVGEGT. The germline V and J ends were trimmed by 5 bases and 6 bases, with 13 bases remaining between them.